This TCR beta chain was found in a study of T cells after yellow fever vaccination. Study information: Fractions with few cells were prepared using SMART-Seq v4 Ultra Low Input.

General study findings and limits: Abundant bulk-derived clonotypes could contaminate FACS-sorted repertoires. Post-booster repertoires contained most primary-vaccination clones again (96% CD4, less than 90% CD8).

In its sample, this clonotype was seen a few times. Antigen: not known. The germline V gene has CDR1 SGHDN and CDR2 FVKESK. V was clipped by 3 bases and J by 6 bases, with 17 bases between them. There are 15 residues in the CDR3. The TCR cDNA carried a universal primer site and UMIs from 5'RACE template switching. TCRdb re-derived calls from the 5' RACE reads in MiXCR, one entry per CDR3 protein. The sample has 300,000 to 400,000 distinct CDR3 sequences, about 9.5% seen once; the top ten hold about a sixth. The genes are TRBV14 and TRBJ2-5; TRBD1 might be the D (7 bases). The source of this sequence is a man in his late teens or twenties who received the YFV17D yellow fever vaccine. The sequenced sample was PBMCs, obtained on the day of the first yellow fever vaccination. In DNA form, the CDR3 reads TGTGCCAGCAGCCAGGAGGGGGCATTGGCGAAGACCCAGTACTTC. Translating it yields CASSQEGALAKTQYF.